This is a list of T cell receptor beta chains from one sample in a study of shared clonotypes between healthy human individuals. This table comes from immunoSEQ multiplex PCR, and its TCRdb copy is limited to in-frame clones, with some not included. Of more than 2 million clones in the sample, 95% are singletons; the top ten hold more than 0.1%. Source material: naive CD4+ T cells sorted from blood. Source of these receptors: a man aged 18-30 years in good health. Both conserved end residues are part of each CDR3. Each record gives: D gene, J gene, V gene, clone size, CDR3 length, CDR3 DNA, CDR3 protein. A D gene is named only where the DNA matches it firmly. Expanded clones are given a class, and other clones once, few, many or no size at all.

>NA|TRBJ1-2|TRBV10-3|NA|12
TGTGCCATCAGTGCAGGGAACTATGGCTACACCTTC
CAISAGNYGYTF
>NA|TRBJ2-1|TRBV5-4|NA|16
TGTGCCAGCAGCTTGTGGCGGGGTGTTTCCTACAATGAGCAGTTCTTC
CASSLWRGVSYNEQFF
>TRBD1|TRBJ2-7|TRBV6-1|NA|16
TGTGCCAGCAGTGAAGTTTCTTCAGGGGGCTTATACGAGCAGTACTTC
CASSEVSSGGLYEQYF
>TRBD1|TRBJ2-5|TRBV25-1|NA|13
TGTGCCAGCAGGGTAGGGGGCCGGGAGACCCAGTACTTC
CASRVGGRETQYF
>NA|TRBJ1-1|TRBV5-1|once|13
TGCGCCAGCAGCTCAGAACAGAACACTGAAGCTTTCTTT
CASSSEQNTEAFF
>NA|TRBJ1-6|TRBV4-1|NA|15
TGCGCCAGCAGTCGGGGGGTTTCGGCTAATTCACCCCTCCACTTT
CASSRGVSANSPLHF
>TRBD2|TRBJ2-1|TRBV9|NA|21
TGTGCCAGCAGCGTAGCACCCGGAAGCCTAGCGGGAGGGAGCCGTTCCAATGAGCAGTTCTTC
CASSVAPGSLAGGSRSNEQFF
>NA|TRBJ2-7|TRBV14|NA|16
TGTGCCAGCAGCCGCAAGATAGGGACAAGCTCCTACGAGCAGTACTTC
CASSRKIGTSSYEQYF
>NA|TRBJ2-5|TRBV11-3|NA|13
TGTGCCAGCAGCTTAGGGGGGCTGGAGACCCAGTACTTC
CASSLGGLETQYF
>NA|TRBJ1-6|TRBV6-5|NA|14
TGTGCCAGCAGCATTCTACATGAGGATTCACCCCTCCACTTT
CASSILHEDSPLHF
>TRBD1|TRBJ2-7|TRBV4-1|NA|15
TGCGCCAGCAGCCAAGATACAGGGGGACCCTACGAGCAGTACTTC
CASSQDTGGPYEQYF
>NA|TRBJ2-1|TRBV6-6|NA|12
TGTGCCAGCAGCACTTCCCGGAATGAGCAGTTCTTC
CASSTSRNEQFF
>TRBD2|TRBJ2-7|TRBV2|NA|15
TGTGCCAGCAGGGCTACTAGCGGGAGATATAACGAGCAGTACTTC
CASRATSGRYNEQYF
>NA|TRBJ1-5|TRBV6-1|NA|14
TGTGCCAGCAGTGTTGAGTTTAGCAATCAGCCCCAGCATTTT
CASSVEFSNQPQHF
>TRBD2|TRBJ2-3|TRBV11-2|NA|17
TGTGCCAGCAGCTTGCAGACTAGCGGGGTTAGCACAGATACGCAGTATTTT
CASSLQTSGVSTDTQYF
>TRBD1|TRBJ1-5|TRBV6-5|once|15
TGTGCCAGCAGTTTGGACAGGACGAGCAATCAGCCCCAGCATTTT
CASSLDRTSNQPQHF
>NA|TRBJ2-2|TRBV12-1|NA|18
TGTGCCAGCAGCTGCCCCCGGGACTGTGAGACGAACACCGGGGAGCTGTTTTTT
CASSCPRDCETNTGELFF
>TRBD1|TRBJ2-3|TRBV30|once|15
TGTGCCTGGTCCGGACAGGGGCTCCCCACAGATACGCAGTATTTT
CAWSGQGLPTDTQYF
>NA|TRBJ2-6|TRBV7-9|NA|15
TGTGCCAGCAGCCGCTTAGGGGCTGGGGCCAACGTCCTGACTTTC
CASSRLGAGANVLTF
>NA|TRBJ2-1|TRBV5-4|NA|18
TGTGCCAGCAGCTTGGACCACCTCCGGGTTAGCTCCTACAATGAGCAGTTCTTC
CASSLDHLRVSSYNEQFF
>TRBD2|TRBJ2-2|TRBV10-3|NA|15
TGTGCCATCGGGGGACTAGCCGCGAACACCGGGGAGCTGTTTTTT
CAIGGLAANTGELFF
>TRBD1|TRBJ1-5|TRBV2|NA|15
TGTGCCAGCAGTGAAGATGACAGGGGCAATCAGCCCCAGCATTTT
CASSEDDRGNQPQHF
>NA|TRBJ1-5|TRBV29-1|NA|13
TGCAGCGCCGCGACGGGAAGCAATCAGCCCCAGCATTTT
CSAATGSNQPQHF
>NA|TRBJ2-1|TRBV7-9|NA|13
TGTGCCAGCAGCTTAGTCTCCTACAATGAGCAGTTCTTC
CASSLVSYNEQFF
>NA|TRBJ1-2|TRBV4-3|NA|15
TGCGCCAGCAGCCACCCCGGGACCGAGAACTATGGCTACACCTTC
CASSHPGTENYGYTF
>NA|TRBJ2-4|TRBV5-6|NA|14
TGTGCCAGCAGCTTGACGGGGTTACAAAACATTCAGTACTTC
CASSLTGLQNIQYF
>NA|TRBJ1-1|TRBV9|NA|14
TGTGCCAGCAGCGTAGAGGGAACAGACACTGAAGCTTTCTTT
CASSVEGTDTEAFF
>NA|TRBJ2-3|TRBV6-1|once|14
TGTGCCAGCAGCCCAAAGGGCCAGGGAGATACGCAGTATTTT
CASSPKGQGDTQYF
>TRBD2|TRBJ2-7|TRBV5-1|once|15
TGCGCCAGCAGCCAGCCCCTAGCGGGAGTGGACGAGCAGTACTTC
CASSQPLAGVDEQYF
>NA|TRBJ2-5|TRBV11-2|NA|13
TGTGCCAGCAGCTTGGAGGGCCCGGAGACCCAGTACTTC
CASSLEGPETQYF
>NA|TRBJ1-2|TRBV30|once|12
TGTGCCGGAGAGACAGATTCTTATGGCTACACCTTC
CAGETDSYGYTF